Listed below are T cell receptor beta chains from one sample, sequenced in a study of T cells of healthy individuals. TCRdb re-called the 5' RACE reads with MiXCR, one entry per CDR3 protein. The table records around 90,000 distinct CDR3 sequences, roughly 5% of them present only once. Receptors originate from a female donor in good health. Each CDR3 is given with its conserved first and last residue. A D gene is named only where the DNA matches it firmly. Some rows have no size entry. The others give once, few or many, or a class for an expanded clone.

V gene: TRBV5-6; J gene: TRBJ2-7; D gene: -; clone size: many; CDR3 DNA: TGTGCCAGCAGCTTGGAGGACGGATCCTACGAGCAGTACTTC; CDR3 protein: CASSLEDGSYEQYF
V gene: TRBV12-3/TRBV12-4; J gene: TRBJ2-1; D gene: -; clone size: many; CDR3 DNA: TGTGCCAGCAGTCTTGCGGGGGCGGACTCCCGGTTCTTC; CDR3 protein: CASSLAGADSRFF
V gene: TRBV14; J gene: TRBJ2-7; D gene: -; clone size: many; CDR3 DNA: TGTGCCAGCAGCCAACCAACAGGGAGGCAGTACTTC; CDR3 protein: CASSQPTGRQYF
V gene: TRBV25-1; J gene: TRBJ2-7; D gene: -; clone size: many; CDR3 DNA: TGTGCCAGCAGTGAAGGTTACATTTTCTACGAGCAGTACTTC; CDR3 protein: CASSEGYIFYEQYF
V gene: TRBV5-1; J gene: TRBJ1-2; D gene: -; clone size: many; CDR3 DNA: TGCGCCAGCAGCTCGGACATTTCCTATGGCTACACCTTC; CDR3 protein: CASSSDISYGYTF
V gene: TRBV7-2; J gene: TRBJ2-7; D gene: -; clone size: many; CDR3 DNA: TGTGCCAGCACGTCAACCCCCTCGGCGGGAACCTACGAGCAGTACTTC; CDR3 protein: CASTSTPSAGTYEQYF
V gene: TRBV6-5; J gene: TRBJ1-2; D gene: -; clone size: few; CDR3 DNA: TGTGCCAGCAGTAGAGCGTACAGGGCCGGGGGCTACACCTTC; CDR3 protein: CASSRAYRAGGYTF
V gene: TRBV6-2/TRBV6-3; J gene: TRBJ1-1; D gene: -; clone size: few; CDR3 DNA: TGTGCCAGCAACTTTGACACCCGCGCCTTTGAAGCTTTCTTT; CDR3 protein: CASNFDTRAFEAFF
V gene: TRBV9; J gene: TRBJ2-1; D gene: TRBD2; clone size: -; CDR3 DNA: TGTGCCAGCAGCCCTAGCGGGCTGAGCTCCTACAATGAGCAGTTCTTC; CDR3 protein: CASSPSGLSSYNEQFF
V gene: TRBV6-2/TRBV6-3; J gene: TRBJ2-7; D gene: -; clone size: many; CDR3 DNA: TGTGCCAGCAGTCCGACTGGGACAAGCTCCTACGAGCAGTACTTC; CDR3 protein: CASSPTGTSSYEQYF
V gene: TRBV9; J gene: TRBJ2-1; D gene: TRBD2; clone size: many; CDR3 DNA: TGTGCCAGCAGCGTAGCTCTAGCGGGGACAAGGAATGAGCAGTTCTTC; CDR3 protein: CASSVALAGTRNEQFF
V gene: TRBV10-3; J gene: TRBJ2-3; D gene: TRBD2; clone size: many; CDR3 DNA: TGTGCCATCAGGGAAGGTAGCGGGAGAGGGGGTCCTAGCACAGATACGCAGTATTTT; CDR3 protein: CAIREGSGRGGPSTDTQYF
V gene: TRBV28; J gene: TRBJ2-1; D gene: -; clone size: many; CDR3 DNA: TGTGCCAGCGAGAAACCCCAGGGGCGCAATGAGCAGTTCTTC; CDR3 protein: CASEKPQGRNEQFF
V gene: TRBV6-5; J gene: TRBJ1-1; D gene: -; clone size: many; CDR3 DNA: TGTGCCAGCAGCTCTACGGGACTTGAAAACACTGAAGCTTTCTTT; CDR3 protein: CASSSTGLENTEAFF
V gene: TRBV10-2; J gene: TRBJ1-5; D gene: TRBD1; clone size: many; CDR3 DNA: TGCGCCAGCAGAAGAGGGACAGAGGCTAGCAATCAGCCCCAGCATTTT; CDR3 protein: CASRRGTEASNQPQHF
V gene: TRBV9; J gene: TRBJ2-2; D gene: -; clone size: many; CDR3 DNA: TGTGCCAGCAGCGTAGGTTTCGGGGAGCTGTTTTTT; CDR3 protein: CASSVGFGELFF
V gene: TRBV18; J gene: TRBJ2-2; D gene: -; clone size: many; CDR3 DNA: TGTGCCAGCTCACCACTGACACGACCTTCATCGAACACCGGGGAGCTGTTTTTT; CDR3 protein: CASSPLTRPSSNTGELFF
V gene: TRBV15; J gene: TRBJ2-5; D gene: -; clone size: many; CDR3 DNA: TGTGCCACCAGCAGAGATGACCAGGTTGTCTTT; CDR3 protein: CATSRDDQVVF
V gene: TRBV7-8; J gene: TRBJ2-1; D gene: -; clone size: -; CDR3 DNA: TGTGCCAGCAGGTCAACTAGGGGCAATGAGCAGTTCTTC; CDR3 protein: CASRSTRGNEQFF
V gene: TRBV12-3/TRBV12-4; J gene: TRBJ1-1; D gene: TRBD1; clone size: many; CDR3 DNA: TGTGCCAGCAGTTTAGGGGTATCGAGGTTTCTAAACCCGGGACAGGGGCCGGGGGCTTTCTTT; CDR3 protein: CASSLGVSRFLNPGQGPGAFF
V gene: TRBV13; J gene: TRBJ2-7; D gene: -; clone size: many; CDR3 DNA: TGTGCCAGCAGCCTCGTGGGGGACCTTCACGAGCAGTACTTC; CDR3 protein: CASSLVGDLHEQYF
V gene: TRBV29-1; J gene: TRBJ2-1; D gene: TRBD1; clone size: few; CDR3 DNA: TGCAGCGGGGGGGACAGGGTGTCGGATGAGCAGTTCTTC; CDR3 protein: CSGGDRVSDEQFF
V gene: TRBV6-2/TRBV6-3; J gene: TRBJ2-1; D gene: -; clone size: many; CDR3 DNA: TGTGCCAGCAGGGGATCCGGGAGAAGCAATGAGCAGTTCTTC; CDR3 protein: CASRGSGRSNEQFF
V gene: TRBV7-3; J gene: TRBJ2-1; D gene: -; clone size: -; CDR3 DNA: TGTGCCAGCAGCCTGGGACTCGGACGGGTCGACAATGAGCAGTTCTTC; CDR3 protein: CASSLGLGRVDNEQFF
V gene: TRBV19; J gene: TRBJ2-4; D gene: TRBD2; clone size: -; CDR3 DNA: TGTGCCAGTACCTCTTCGGGGGGCATTCAGTACTTC; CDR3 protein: CASTSSGGIQYF
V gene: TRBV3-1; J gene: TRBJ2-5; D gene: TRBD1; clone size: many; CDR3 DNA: TGTGCCAGCAGCCCCGGACAGGCCGACCAAGAGACCCAGTACTTC; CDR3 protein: CASSPGQADQETQYF
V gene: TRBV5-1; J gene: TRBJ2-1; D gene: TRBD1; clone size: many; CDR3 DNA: TGCGCCAGCAGCTTGGGACAGGGGAAGAACAATGAGCAGTTCTTC; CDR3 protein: CASSLGQGKNNEQFF
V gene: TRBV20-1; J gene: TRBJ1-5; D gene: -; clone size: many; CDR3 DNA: TGCAGTGCTAGAGATGGGTCGAAACCGAAAGGGAATCAGCCCCAGCATTTT; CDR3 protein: CSARDGSKPKGNQPQHF
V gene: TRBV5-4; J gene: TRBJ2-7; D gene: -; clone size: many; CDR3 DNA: TGTGCCAGCAGCCCTCTCTCGGGGCAGACCAACTACGAGCAGTACTTC; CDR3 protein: CASSPLSGQTNYEQYF
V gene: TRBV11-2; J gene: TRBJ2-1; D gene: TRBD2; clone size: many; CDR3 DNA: TGTGCCAGCAGCTTAGAACGTTCGGGCGGGAGGGCCCCCTGGAATGAGCAGTTCTTC; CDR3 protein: CASSLERSGGRAPWNEQFF
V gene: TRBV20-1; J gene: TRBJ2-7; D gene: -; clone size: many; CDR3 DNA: TGCAGTGCCAGGAGGGGGGAGGGCTCCTACGAGCAGTACTTC; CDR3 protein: CSARRGEGSYEQYF
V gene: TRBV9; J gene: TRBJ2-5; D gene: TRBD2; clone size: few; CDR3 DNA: TGTGCCAGCAGCTCATTAGCGGGAGGCGGGGGAGAGACCCAGTACTTC; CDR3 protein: CASSSLAGGGGETQYF
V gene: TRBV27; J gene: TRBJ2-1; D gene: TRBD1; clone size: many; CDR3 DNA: TGTGCCAGCAGTTTGTCGACAGGGGTTGAGCATGAGCAGTTCTTC; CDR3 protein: CASSLSTGVEHEQFF
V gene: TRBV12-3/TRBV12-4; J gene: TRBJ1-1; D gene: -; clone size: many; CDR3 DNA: TGTGCCAGCAGTCCCATGTCGTCTGCATCACACGTTCAAAACGCTGAAGCTTTCTTT; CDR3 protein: CASSPMSSASHVQNAEAFF
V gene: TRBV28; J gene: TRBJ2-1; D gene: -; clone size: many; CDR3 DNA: TGTGCCAGCAGTGACCTTGGGGGGTCCTCGCGGATCTTC; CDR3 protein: CASSDLGGSSRIF
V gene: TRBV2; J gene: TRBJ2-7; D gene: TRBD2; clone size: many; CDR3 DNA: TGTGCCAGCAGGAGGACTAGTCGCTACGAGCAGTACTTC; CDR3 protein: CASRRTSRYEQYF
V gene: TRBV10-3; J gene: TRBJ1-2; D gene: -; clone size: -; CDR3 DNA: TGTGCCATCAGTGCCAACCAGGAAGCTAACTATGGCTACACCTTC; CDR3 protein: CAISANQEANYGYTF
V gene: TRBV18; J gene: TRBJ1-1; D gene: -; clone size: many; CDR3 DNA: TGTGCCAGCTCACCAACACTCTACACTGAAGCTTTCTTT; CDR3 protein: CASSPTLYTEAFF
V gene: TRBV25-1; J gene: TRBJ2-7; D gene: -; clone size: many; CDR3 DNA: TGTGCCAGCAGTGATCCCTTTTCCTACGAGCAGTACTTC; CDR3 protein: CASSDPFSYEQYF
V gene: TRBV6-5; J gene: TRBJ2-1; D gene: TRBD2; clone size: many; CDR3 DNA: TGTGCCAGCAGCCGAGGACTAGCGGGAGGGAGGGAGCAGTTCTTC; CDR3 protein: CASSRGLAGGREQFF
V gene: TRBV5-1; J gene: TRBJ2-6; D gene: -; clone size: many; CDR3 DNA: TGCGCCAGCAGCTCCCCGGGACAAAGCTCTGGGGCCAACGTCCTGACTTTC; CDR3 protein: CASSSPGQSSGANVLTF
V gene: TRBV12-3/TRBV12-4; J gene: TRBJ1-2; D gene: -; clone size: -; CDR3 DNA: TGTGCCAGCAGTTCAGACGGGTACTATGGCTACACCTTC; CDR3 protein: CASSSDGYYGYTF
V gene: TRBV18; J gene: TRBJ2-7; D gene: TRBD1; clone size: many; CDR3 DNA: TGTGCCAGCTCACCGTTAACAGGGGGTCTCTACGAGCAGTACTTC; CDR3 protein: CASSPLTGGLYEQYF
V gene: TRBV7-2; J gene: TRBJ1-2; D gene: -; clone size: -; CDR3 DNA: TGTGCCAGCAGCCCGGGCGATGTTAGCTATGGCTACACCTTC; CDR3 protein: CASSPGDVSYGYTF
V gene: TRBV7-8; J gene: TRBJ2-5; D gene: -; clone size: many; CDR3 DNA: TGTGCCAGCAGCCATGGCCAGCGGCAATGGGGAGAGACCCAGTACTTC; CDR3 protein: CASSHGQRQWGETQYF
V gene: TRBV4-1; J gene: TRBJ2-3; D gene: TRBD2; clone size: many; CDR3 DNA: TGCGCCAGCAGCCGCTCTGGAGCGGGAAATACAGATACGCAGTATTTT; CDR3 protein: CASSRSGAGNTDTQYF
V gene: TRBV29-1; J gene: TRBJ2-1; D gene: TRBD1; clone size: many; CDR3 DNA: TGCAGCGTCCTGGCCGACAGGGGATCAATTAACAATGAGCAGTTCTTC; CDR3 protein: CSVLADRGSINNEQFF
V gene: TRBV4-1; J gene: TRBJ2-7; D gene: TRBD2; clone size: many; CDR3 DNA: TGCGCCAGCAGCCACCCGGTAGCGGGAACCTACGAGCAGTACTTC; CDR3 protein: CASSHPVAGTYEQYF
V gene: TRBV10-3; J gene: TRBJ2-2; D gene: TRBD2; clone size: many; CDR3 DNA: TGTGCCACTAGCGGGAGGGATAACACCGGGGAGCTGTTTTTT; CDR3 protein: CATSGRDNTGELFF
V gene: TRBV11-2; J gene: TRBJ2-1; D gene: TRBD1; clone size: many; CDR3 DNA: TGTGCCAGCAGCTTAGGTGAGGGGACAGCTTTGTACAATGAGCAGTTCTTC; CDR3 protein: CASSLGEGTALYNEQFF